This TCR beta chain was identified during a study of blood T cells in healthy people across ages. Primed by a sample-barcoded 5' primer and a J-beta primer mix, a second PCR proceeded for roughly 6 to 12 cycles. TCRdb re-called the 5' RACE reads through MiXCR, storing one row per CDR3 protein. The sample yields around 1,100,000 distinct CDR3 sequences, less than 45% seen once. Germline CDR1 reads SQVTM; CDR2 reads ANQGSEA. V was cut by 2 bases and J by 4 bases, with 18 bases left in between. This CDR3 spans 16 amino acids. Sequencing input: blood. This rearrangement joins TRBV29-1 to TRBJ2-1, with D perhaps assigned TRBD1 or TRBD2 (5 bases each). This sequence originates from a young man in good health. Here the CDR3 DNA reads TGCAGCGTTGAATCATCGGCCGGGACCAATTACAATGAGCAGTTCTTC. This gives the protein CSVESSAGTNYNEQFF.